This TCR beta chain was found in a study of blood T cell repertoires in COVID-19. CDR3 length: 13 residues. Looked up from germline, CDR1 is MNHEY and CDR2 is SVGEGT. With 5 bases clipped from V and 12 bases from J, the junction kept 6 bases outside the gene matches. Source study methods: Reference gene primer amplification yielded estimated nucleated cell counts. Profiled with immunoSEQ multiplex PCR; TCRdb holds only in-frame clones, not every one. V and J calls plus clone size are reproduced from that table; the DNA served to infer D and trimming. The sample yields 350,000 to 450,000 clones, 85% seen once.

The sample consisted of peripheral blood. This chain joins TRBV6-2 or TRBV6-3 and TRBJ2-1, with TRBD2 matching 11 bases. The origin of this receptor is a woman under 30 with acute or convalescent COVID-19. The CDR3, as DNA: TGTGCCAGCAGTGCCTCCCTAGCGGGGGGGCAGTTCTTC. It specifies CASSASLAGGQFF.